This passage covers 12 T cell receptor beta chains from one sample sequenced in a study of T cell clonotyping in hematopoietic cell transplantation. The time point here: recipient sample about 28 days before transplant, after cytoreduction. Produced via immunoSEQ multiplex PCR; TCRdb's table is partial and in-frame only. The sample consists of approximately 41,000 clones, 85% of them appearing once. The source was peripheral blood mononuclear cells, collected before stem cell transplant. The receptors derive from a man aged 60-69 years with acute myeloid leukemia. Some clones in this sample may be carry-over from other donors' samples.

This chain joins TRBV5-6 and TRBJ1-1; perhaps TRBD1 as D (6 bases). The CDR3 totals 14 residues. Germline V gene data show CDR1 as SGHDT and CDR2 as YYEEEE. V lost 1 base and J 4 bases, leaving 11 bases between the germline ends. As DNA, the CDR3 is TGTGCCAGCAGCTTGTTGGGGGCTGGCACTGAAGCTTTCTTT. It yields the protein CASSLLGAGTEAFF.

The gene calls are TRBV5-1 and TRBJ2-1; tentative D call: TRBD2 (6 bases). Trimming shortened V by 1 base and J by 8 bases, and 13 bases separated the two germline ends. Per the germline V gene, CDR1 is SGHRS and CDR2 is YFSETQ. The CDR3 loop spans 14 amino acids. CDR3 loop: CASSLQDRGDEQFF. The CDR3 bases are TGCGCCAGCAGCTTGCAGGACCGCGGGGATGAGCAGTTCTTC.

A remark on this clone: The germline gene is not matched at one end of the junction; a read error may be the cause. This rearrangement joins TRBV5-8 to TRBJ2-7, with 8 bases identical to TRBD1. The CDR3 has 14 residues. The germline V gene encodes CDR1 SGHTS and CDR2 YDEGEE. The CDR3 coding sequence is TGTGCCAGCAGCTTTTACAGGGGGTCCTCCGAGCAGTACTTC. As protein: CASSFYRGSSEQYF.

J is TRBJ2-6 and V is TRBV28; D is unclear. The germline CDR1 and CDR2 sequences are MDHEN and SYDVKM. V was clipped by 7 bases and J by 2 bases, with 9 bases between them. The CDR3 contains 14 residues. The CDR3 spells CASNISPGANVLTF. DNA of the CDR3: TGTGCCAGCAACATCTCCCCTGGGGCCAACGTCCTGACTTTC.

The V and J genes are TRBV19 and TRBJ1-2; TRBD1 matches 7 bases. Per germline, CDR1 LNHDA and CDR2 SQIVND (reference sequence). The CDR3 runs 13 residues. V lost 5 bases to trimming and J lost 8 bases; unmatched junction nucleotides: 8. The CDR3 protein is CASSPTGFAGYTF. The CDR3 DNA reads TGTGCCAGTAGTCCGACAGGGTTCGCGGGCTACACCTTC.

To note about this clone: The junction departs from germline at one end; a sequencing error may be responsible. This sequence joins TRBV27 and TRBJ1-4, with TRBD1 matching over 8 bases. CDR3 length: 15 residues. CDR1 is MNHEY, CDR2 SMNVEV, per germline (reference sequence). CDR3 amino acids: CASSLWTGSKEKLFF. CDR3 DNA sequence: TGTGCCAGCAGTCTATGGACAGGGTCTAAAGAAAAACTGTTTTTT.

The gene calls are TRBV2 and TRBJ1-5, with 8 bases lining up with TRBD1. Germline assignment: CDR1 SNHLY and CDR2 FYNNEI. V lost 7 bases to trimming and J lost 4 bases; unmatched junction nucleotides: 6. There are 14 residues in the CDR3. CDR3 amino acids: CASTRQGLNQPQHF. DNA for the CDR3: TGTGCCAGCACGAGACAGGGGCTTAATCAGCCCCAGCATTTT. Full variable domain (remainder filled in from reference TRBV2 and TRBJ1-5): EPEVTQTPSHQVTQMGQEVILRCVPISNHLYFYWYRQILGQKVEFLVSFYNNEISEKSEIFDDQFSVERPDGSNFTLKIRSTKLEDSAMYFCASTRQGLNQPQHFGDGTRLSIL.

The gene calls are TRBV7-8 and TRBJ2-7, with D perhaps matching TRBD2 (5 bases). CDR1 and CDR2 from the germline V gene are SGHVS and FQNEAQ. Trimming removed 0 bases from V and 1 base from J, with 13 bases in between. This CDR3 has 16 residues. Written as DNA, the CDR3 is TGTGCCAGCAGCTTAGCGTACCGGGGATCGTCCTACGAGCAGTACTTC. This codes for CASSLAYRGSSYEQYF. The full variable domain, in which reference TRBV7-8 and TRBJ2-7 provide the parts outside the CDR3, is GAGVSQSPRYKVAKRGQDVALRCDPISGHVSLFWYQQALGQGPEFLTYFQNEAQLDKSGLPSDRFFAERPEGSVSTLKIQRTQQEDSAVYLCASSLAYRGSSYEQYFGPGTRLTVT.

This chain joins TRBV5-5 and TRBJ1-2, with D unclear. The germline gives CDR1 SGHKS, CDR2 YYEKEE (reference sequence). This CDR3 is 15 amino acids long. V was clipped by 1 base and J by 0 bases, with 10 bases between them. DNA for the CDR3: TGTGCCAGCAGCTTGAGAGCAGGAGCTAACTATGGCTACACCTTC. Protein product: CASSLRAGANYGYTF.

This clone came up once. The CDR3 nucleotides are TGTGCCAGCAGCTTAAGTGCTGGTAATTCACCCCTCCACTTT. Its protein is CASSLSAGNSPLHF. The chain employs TRBV7-3 and TRBJ1-6; no clear D gene. Germline CDR1 is SGHTA and CDR2 is FQGTGA. Trimming took 1 base from V and 6 from J, leaving 7 bases between them. The CDR3 runs 14 residues.

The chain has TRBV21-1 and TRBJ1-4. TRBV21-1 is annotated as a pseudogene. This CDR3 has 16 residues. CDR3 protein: CASSKRAGRWNEKLFF. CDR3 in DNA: TGTGCCAGCAGTAAAAGGGCGGGGAGATGGAATGAAAAACTGTTTTTT.

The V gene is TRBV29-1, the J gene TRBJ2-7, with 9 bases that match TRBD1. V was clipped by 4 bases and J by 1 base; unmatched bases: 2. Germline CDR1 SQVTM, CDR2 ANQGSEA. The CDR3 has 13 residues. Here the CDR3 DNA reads TGCAGCGTTGGGGACAGGGCTTCCTACGAGCAGTACTTC. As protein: CSVGDRASYEQYF.